Listed here are 10 T cell receptor beta chains from one sample, sequenced in a study of PD-1 blockade in mismatch repair-deficient tumors. TCRdb keeps only in-frame clones here, not all; method: immunoSEQ multiplex PCR. The sample has over 75,000 clones, over 75% seen once; the top ten hold just over 2.5%. Sequenced material: peripheral blood, taken 12 weeks after starting pembrolizumab. The receptors originated from an adult with mismatch repair-deficient cancer.

V gene TRBV27 combines with J gene TRBJ2-1; tentatively, D is TRBD2 (5 bases). This CDR3 contains 13 residues. The V end lost 4 bases, the J end lost 9 bases, and 13 bases lay between the germline ends. CDR1 is MNHEY, CDR2 SMNVEV, per germline (reference sequence). Here the CDR3 reads CASSSSGFGEQFF. The CDR3 DNA is TGTGCCAGCAGTTCCTCGGGGTTCGGTGAGCAGTTCTTC.

Concerning this clone: The DNA is omitted, as the CDR3 cannot be located on it reliably, and the CDR3 follows TCRdb's listing. This chain joins TRBV29-1 and TRBJ2-3. Germline V gene sequence: CDR1 SQVTM, CDR2 ANQGSEA. The CDR3 extends over 11 residues, inclusive of both ends. This CDR3 reads CSVGVGTQTHF.

The V and J genes are TRBV10-3 and TRBJ2-3, with 14 bases that match TRBD2. CDR3 length: 16 amino acids. The germline gives CDR1 ENHRY, CDR2 SYGVKD. J lost 6 bases, V lost 8 bases, and 10 bases had no gene match. The CDR3 nucleotides read TGTGCCATCGCCCCGGCCGGGACTAGCGGGAGTGATACGCAGTATTTT. Protein: CAIAPAGTSGSDTQYF.

V gene TRBV11-3 combines with J gene TRBJ2-5; D is perhaps TRBD2 (5 bases). Deletions cut 1 base from V and 5 bases from J, with 8 bases between. There are 13 residues in the CDR3. Looked up from germline, CDR1 is SGHNT and CDR2 is YENEEA. CDR3 region: CASSLGTSETQYF. The CDR3 bases are TGTGCCAGCAGCTTAGGGACTTCGGAGACCCAGTACTTC.

The chain recombines TRBV5-6 with TRBJ1-2, with 7 positions matching TRBD1. Germline lookup yields CDR1 SGHDT and CDR2 YYEEEE. This CDR3 is built from 14 residues. J gave up 2 bases and V 4 bases, and 5 bases lay outside the gene matches. The CDR3 nucleotides are TGTGCCAGCAGCGTGGGACAGACCAACTATGGCTACACCTTC. This sequence encodes CASSVGQTNYGYTF.

The V call is TRBV5-1, the J call TRBJ1-3, with D possibly being TRBD1 (5 bases). Germline CDR1 reads SGHRS; CDR2 reads YFSETQ. The CDR3 runs 16 residues. V was pared by 0 bases and J by 1 base, with 11 bases between. The CDR3 here is CASSLGGYRSGNTIYF. CDR3 bases: TGCGCCAGCAGCTTGGGCGGGTACAGGTCTGGAAACACCATATATTTT. Full variable domain (remainder filled in from reference TRBV5-1 and TRBJ1-3): KAGVTQTPRYLIKTRGQQVTLSCSPISGHRSVSWYQQTPGQGLQFLFEYFSETQRNKGNFPGRFSGRQFSNSRSEMNVSTLELGDSALYLCASSLGGYRSGNTIYFGEGSWLTVV.

This chain links TRBV7-6 with TRBJ1-1; 9 bases line up with TRBD1. Germline V lookup: CDR1 SGHVS, CDR2 FNYEAQ. The J segment lost 3 bases and the V segment lost 3 bases, leaving 2 bases of the junction unmatched. The CDR3 totals 14 residues. The CDR3 protein is CASSLGQGYTEAFF. CDR3 coding DNA: TGTGCCAGCAGCTTGGGACAGGGCTACACTGAAGCTTTCTTT.

This chain uses TRBV7-8 with TRBJ1-1; D is ambiguous. This CDR3 comprises 13 residues. V lost 5 bases to trimming and J lost 4 bases, with 11 bases between them. Per germline, CDR1 SGHVS and CDR2 FQNEAQ. The DNA for the CDR3 is TGTGCCAGCAGCCGAGCCCGGGGCACTGAAGCTTTCTTT. Translation: CASSRARGTEAFF.

This chain connects TRBV7-3 to TRBJ2-1; D remains unclear. CDR1 SGHTA and CDR2 FQGTGA come from the germline V gene. This CDR3 has 15 residues. V was trimmed by 0 bases and J by 3 bases, leaving 9 bases between them. The DNA for the CDR3 is TGTGCCAGCAGCTTAACCGAGACGGACTACAATGAGCAGTTCTTC. Translated, it gives CASSLTETDYNEQFF.

This clone has a single count. J is TRBJ1-1 and V is TRBV7-6; 8 bases line up with TRBD1. CDR1 and CDR2 from the germline V gene are SGHVS and FNYEAQ. The CDR3 spans 13 residues. V lost 5 bases, J lost 6 bases, and 5 bases stayed unmatched. The CDR3 protein is CASSTTGVSEAFF. CDR3 nucleotides: TGTGCCAGCAGCACGACAGGGGTGTCTGAAGCTTTCTTT.